What follows describes a single T cell receptor beta chain. Its antigen is unidentified. The repertoire was sequenced with immunoSEQ multiplex PCR; TCRdb's copy has only in-frame clones and lacks some. The sample lists 25,000 to 35,000 clones, roughly four fifths occurring once. The data originate from a study of STAT5B mutations in CD4+ large granular lymphocyte leukemia. Notes on the study in general: Patient CD4-sorted repertoires looked more clonal than healthy CD4+ repertoires, even without putative leukemic clones. No patients shared main leukemic clonotypes, though roughly 25% appeared at low frequency elsewhere.

Healthy controls were blood donor buffy coats. The sequence derives from a human donor in good health. Input material: CD4+ T cells from blood buffy coats.

CDR3 nucleotides: TGTGCCAGCAGCTTAGCTCAGGGCGCCGATACGCAGTATTTT. Translating gives CASSLAQGADTQYF. The V and J genes are TRBV13 and TRBJ2-3; D is possibly TRBD1 (5 bases). CDR1 PRHDT and CDR2 FYEKMQ come from the germline V gene (reference sequence). The CDR3 consists of 14 residues. V was shortened by 1 base and J by 6 bases, with 11 bases between the two germline ends.